Detailed here is one T cell receptor (beta chain). Its antigen is still unknown. No base quality values were provided; no much bigger clone lies one nucleotide off. The data belong to a study of blood T cell repertoires in COVID-19 (TCRdb year 2020). Regarding the study in general: Samples covering the acute and convalescent phases of COVID-19 were provided by collaborators in the United States, Italy and Spain. The prospective study material was composed of cDNA or gDNA derived from T cells, B-cell-depleted T cells, or PBMCs. Subjects who had been exposed to COVID-19, were actively infected with it, or had recovered from it provided the deeply sampled blood TCRbeta repertoires that made up the dataset. The repertoires were released in a freely available public database intended as a resource for research on the immune response to SARS-CoV-2. The samples were drawn from the first 160 participants of the ongoing ImmuneRACE study and from more than 1,000 subjects provided by 6 global collaborators. Nearly every sample came with metadata listing a de-identified subject ID, COVID-19 status, age in years and sex. Where available, HLA class I and class II types were taken from metadata supplied by the sample provider and were not determined by assay-based typing. Beyond this particular receptor, the publication reports: The quantity of clinical and demographic metadata differed by source and by participant and was supplied without curation.

CDR1 and CDR2 are drawn from the germline V gene (reference sequence): LNHDA, SQIVND. V is pared back by 5 bases and J by 7 bases, with 14 bases lying between the germline termini. The cysteine opens and the phenylalanine closes a CDR3 of 13 amino acids. Of all the DNA, just the CDR3 is kept, 39 bases in frame from base 1. In the prospective study, participants were roughly 18 to 100 years old, resided in fewer than 25 geographic areas of the United States, and were enrolled through a virtual design. In the prospective study, participants were assigned to cohorts based on the clinical history participants reported in a screening survey and a study questionnaire. Exposed participants had been in contact, within 2 weeks of entering the study, with a person who had a PCR-confirmed or clinician-diagnosed case of COVID-19. In the prospective study, whole blood, serum and a nasopharyngeal or oropharyngeal swab were collected from each participant by mobile phlebotomists. Additional blood draws and questionnaires over a roughly two-month period could optionally be provided by prospective study participants. Before DNA extraction, prospective study blood samples were shipped either frozen or at room temperature.

TCRbeta CDR3 regions were amplified from genomic DNA by means of the immunoSEQ Assay, a bias-controlled multiplex PCR. As for how the authors treated the data: The number of nucleated cells in each sample was estimated by amplification of reference gene primers within the assay. To quantify the absolute abundance of each unique TCRbeta CDR3 rearrangement, sequence reads were collapsed and filtered. Productive Simpson clonality was computed per sample as the square root of Simpson's diversity index over productive rearrangements. TCRdb obtained this table from immuneACCESS and retained in-frame rearrangements with V and J assigned. These tables miss some clones; where compared with another copy, unresolved V genes account for less than half of the shortfall, and the remainder is unexplained. V, J and clone size are taken as reported in that table, and D and trimming were inferred from the DNA itself. The sample profile shows about 370,000 clones; roughly nine tenths of them were found once. Over 0.7% of the sample belongs to the ten largest clones.

This TCR was recovered from a woman aged 40 to 50 who had been exposed to COVID-19. The V and J genes are TRBV19 and TRBJ1-2, with a weak D call of TRBD1 (6 bases match). The sequencing input was PBMCs or T cells enriched from blood (not recorded which). The bases are TGTGCCAGTAGTCCCAGGACAGATCTTGGCTACACCTTC. The resulting protein is CASSPRTDLGYTF.